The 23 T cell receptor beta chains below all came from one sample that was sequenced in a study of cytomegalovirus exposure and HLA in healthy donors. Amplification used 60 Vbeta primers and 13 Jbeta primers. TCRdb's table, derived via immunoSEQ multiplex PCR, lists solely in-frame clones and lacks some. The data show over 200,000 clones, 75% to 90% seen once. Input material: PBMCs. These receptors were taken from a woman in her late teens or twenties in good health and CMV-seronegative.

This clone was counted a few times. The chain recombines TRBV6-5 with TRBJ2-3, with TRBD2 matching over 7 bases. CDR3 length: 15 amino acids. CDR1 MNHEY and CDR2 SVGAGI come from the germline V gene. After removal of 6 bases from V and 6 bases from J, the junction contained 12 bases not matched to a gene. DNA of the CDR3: TGTGCCAGCAGAACACAACGCGGGGGATCGGATACGCAGTATTTT. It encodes CASRTQRGGSDTQYF.

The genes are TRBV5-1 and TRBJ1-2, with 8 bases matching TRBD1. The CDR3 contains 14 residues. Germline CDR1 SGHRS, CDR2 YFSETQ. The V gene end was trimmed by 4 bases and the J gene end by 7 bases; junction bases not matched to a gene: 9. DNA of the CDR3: TGCGCCAGCAGCGGACTTACAGGGGGAGTTGGCTACACCTTC. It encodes CASSGLTGGVGYTF.

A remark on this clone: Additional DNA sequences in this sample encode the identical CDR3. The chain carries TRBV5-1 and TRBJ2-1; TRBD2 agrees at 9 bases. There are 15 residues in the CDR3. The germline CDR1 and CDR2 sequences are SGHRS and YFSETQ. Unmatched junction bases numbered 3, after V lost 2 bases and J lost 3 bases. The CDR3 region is CASSLVAGVYNEQFF. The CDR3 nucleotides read TGCGCCAGCAGCTTAGTAGCGGGGGTCTACAATGAGCAGTTCTTC.

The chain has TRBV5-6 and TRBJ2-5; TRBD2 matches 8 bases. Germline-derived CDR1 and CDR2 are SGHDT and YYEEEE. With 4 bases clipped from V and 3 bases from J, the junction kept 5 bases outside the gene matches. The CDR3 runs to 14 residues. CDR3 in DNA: TGTGCCAGCAGCCACGGGGGGGGCGAAGAGACCCAGTACTTC. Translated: CASSHGGGEETQYF. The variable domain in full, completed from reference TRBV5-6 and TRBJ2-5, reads DAGVTQSPTHLIKTRGQQVTLRCSPKSGHDTVSWYQQALGQGPQFIFQYYEEEERQRGNFPDRFSGHQFPNYSSELNVNALLLGDSALYLCASSHGGGEETQYFGPGTRLLVL.

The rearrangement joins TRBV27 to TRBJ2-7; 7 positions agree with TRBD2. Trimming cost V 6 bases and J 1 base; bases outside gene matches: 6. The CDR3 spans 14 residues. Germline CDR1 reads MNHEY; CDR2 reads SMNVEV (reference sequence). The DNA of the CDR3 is TGTGCCAGCAGCAATCGGGGGGTTTCCTACGAGCAGTACTTC. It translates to CASSNRGVSYEQYF.

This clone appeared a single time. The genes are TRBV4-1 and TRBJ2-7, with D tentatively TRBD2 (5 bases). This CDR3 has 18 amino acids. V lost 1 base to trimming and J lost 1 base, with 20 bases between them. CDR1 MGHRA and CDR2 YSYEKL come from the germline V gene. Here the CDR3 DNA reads TGCGCCAGCAGCCAAGTTTTCTCCTATGCGGGTCCGTCCTACGAGCAGTACTTC. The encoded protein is CASSQVFSYAGPSYEQYF.

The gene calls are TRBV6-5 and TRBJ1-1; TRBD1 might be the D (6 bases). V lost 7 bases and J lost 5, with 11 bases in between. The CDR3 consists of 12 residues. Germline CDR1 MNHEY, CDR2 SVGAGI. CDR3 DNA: TGTGCCAGCATCTACCAGGGGACTGAAGCTTTCTTT. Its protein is CASIYQGTEAFF.

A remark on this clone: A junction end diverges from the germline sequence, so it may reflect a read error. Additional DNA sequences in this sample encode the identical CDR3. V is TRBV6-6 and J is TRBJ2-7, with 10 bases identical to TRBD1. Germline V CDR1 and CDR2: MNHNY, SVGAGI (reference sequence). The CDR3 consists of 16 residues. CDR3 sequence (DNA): TGTGCCAGCAGTTACCCCAGACAGGGGGCAGCGGAAGAGCAGTACTTT. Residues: CASSYPRQGAAEEQYF.

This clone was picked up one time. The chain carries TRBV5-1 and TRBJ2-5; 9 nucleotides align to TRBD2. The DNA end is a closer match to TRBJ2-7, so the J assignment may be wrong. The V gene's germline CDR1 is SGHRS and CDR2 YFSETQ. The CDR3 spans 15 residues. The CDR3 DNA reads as TGCGCCAGCGGTAGGGATAGCGGGGGCTCCTACGAGCAGTACTTC. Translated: CASGRDSGGSYEQYF.

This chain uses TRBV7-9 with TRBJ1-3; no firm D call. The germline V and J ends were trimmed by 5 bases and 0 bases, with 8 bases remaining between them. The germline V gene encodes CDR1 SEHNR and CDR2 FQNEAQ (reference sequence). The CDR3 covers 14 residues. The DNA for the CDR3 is TGTGCCAGCAGCGGCCGGGACTCTGGAAACACCATATATTTT. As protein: CASSGRDSGNTIYF.

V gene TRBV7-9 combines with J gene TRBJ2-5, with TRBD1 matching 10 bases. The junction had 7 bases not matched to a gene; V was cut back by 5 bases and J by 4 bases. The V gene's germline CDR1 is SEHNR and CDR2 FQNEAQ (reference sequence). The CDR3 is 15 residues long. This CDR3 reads CASSVGTGVVETQYF. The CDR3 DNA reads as TGTGCCAGCAGCGTCGGGACAGGGGTAGTAGAGACCCAGTACTTC.

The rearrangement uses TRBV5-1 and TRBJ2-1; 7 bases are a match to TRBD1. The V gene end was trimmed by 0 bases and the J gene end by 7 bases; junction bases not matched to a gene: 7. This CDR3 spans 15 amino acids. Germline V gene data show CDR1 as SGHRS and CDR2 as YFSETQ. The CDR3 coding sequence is TGCGCCAGCAGCTTGGCGCGACAGGGCTGGAATGAGCAGTTCTTC. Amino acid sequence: CASSLARQGWNEQFF.

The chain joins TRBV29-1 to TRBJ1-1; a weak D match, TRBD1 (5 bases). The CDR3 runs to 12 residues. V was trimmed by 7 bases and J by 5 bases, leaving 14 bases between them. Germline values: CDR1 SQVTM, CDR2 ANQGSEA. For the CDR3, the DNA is TGCAGCGCCGAAGCAGGGTGGACTGAAGCTTTCTTT. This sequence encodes CSAEAGWTEAFF.

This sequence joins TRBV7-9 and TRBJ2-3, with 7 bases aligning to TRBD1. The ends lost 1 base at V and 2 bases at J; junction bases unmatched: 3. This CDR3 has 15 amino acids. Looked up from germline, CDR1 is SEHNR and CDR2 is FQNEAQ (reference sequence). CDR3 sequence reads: CASSLVRGPTDTQYF. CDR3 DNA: TGTGCCAGCAGCTTAGTGAGGGGGCCCACAGATACGCAGTATTTT.

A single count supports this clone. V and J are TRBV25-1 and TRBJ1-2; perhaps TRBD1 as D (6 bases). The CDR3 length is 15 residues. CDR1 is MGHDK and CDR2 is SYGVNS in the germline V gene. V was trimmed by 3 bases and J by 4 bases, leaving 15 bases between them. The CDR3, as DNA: TGTGCCAGCAGTGACCCTTCCGGGACAACCTATGGCTACACCTTC. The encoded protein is CASSDPSGTTYGYTF.

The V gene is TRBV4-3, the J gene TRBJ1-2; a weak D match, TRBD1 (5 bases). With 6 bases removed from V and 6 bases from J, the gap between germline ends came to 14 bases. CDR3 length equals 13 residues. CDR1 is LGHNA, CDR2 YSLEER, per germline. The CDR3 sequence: CASSESGYDGYTF. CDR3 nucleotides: TGCGCCAGCAGTGAGTCAGGGTATGATGGCTACACCTTC.

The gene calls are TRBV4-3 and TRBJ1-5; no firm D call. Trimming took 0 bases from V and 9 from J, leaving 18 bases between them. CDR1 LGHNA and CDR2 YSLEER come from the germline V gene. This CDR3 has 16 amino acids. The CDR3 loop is CASSQDKGSYSGPQHF. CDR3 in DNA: TGCGCCAGCAGCCAAGATAAGGGATCTTACAGCGGGCCCCAGCATTTT.

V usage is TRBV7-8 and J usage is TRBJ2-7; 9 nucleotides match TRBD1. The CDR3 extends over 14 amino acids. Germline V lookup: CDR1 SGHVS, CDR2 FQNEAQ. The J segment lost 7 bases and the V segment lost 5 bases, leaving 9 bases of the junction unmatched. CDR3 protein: CASSPRQGGREQYF. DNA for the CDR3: TGTGCCAGCAGCCCCCGACAGGGGGGGAGGGAGCAGTACTTC.

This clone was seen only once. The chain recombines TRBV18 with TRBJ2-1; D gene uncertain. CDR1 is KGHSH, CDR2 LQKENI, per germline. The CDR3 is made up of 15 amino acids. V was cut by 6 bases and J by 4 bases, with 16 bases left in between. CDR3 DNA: TGTGCCAGCTCGCCCAGTCGGAGATTTTACAATGAGCAGTTCTTC. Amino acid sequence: CASSPSRRFYNEQFF.

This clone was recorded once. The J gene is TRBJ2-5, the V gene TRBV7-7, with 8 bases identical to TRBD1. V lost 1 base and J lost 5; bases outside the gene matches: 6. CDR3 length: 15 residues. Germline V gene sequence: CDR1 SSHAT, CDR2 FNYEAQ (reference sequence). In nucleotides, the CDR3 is TGTGCCAGCAGCTTAGTAGGACAGGGAGGCGAGACCCAGTACTTC. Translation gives CASSLVGQGGETQYF.

CDR3 coding DNA: TGTGCCAGCAGTCCGAGACAGGCCACTACGAAGCAGTACTTC. This translates into CASSPRQATTKQYF. The chain is built from TRBV27 and TRBJ2-7; maybe TRBD1 (6 bases). Germline V lookup: CDR1 MNHEY, CDR2 SMNVEV (reference sequence). With 5 bases removed from V and 8 bases from J, the gap between germline ends came to 19 bases. This CDR3 comprises 14 residues.

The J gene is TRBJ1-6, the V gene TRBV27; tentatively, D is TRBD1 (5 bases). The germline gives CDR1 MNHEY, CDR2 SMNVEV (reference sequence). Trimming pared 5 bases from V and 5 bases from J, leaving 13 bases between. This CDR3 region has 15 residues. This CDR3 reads CASSVGRVDNSPLHF. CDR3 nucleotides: TGTGCCAGCAGTGTAGGCAGGGTCGATAATTCACCCCTCCACTTT.

DNA for the CDR3: TGTGCCAGCAGGAGGGAGGCGTTTGGCTACACCTTC. Its protein product is CASRREAFGYTF. The rearrangement joins TRBV9 to TRBJ1-2; no definite D call. The V and J ends lost 5 bases and 7 bases respectively, with 12 bases between them. CDR1 is SGDLS and CDR2 is YYNGEE in the germline V gene. There are 12 residues in the CDR3.